The rows below give T cell receptor beta chains drawn from one sample of a study of T cells after posttransplantation cyclophosphamide. The protocol was immunoSEQ multiplex PCR, while the TCRdb copy is restricted to in-frame clones and leaves out a portion. The sample carries 15,000 to 20,000 clones, about nine tenths recorded once. The specimen was PBMCs, collected after an allogeneic stem cell transplant with a calcineurin inhibitor and methotrexate. These receptors all come from a male patient aged 50 or older who received an allogeneic stem cell transplant from an unrelated donor, was CMV-positive, and had chronic GVHD only. Some T cells may be supplied by the graft donor. Each CDR3 is given with its conserved first and last residue. The D gene is left open where the match is weak. The size of a clone is reported for some rows only, either as once, few or many, or as a class for expanded clones.

NA	TRBV28	few	TRBJ1-5	TGTGCCAGCAGATTGACAAGGTGGAATATAAGCAATCAGCCCCAGCATTTT	CASRLTRWNISNQPQHF
NA	TRBV5-1	NA	TRBJ1-5	TGCGCCAGCAGCTTGGGGGGGGAGGCCGGACAGCCCCAGCATTTT	CASSLGGEAGQPQHF
NA	TRBV28	once	TRBJ2-7	TGTGCCAGCAGATACAGGGAGAGTAAGCAGTACTTC	CASRYRESKQYF
TRBD2	TRBV27	NA	TRBJ2-3	TGTGCCAGCAGTTTAGATAGCGGGAGGATAACAGATACGCAGTATTTT	CASSLDSGRITDTQYF
TRBD1	TRBV11-2	few	TRBJ2-3	TGTGCCAGCAGCTTTACAGGGGGCCGACTGACAGATACGCAGTATTTT	CASSFTGGRLTDTQYF
NA	TRBV4-1	NA	TRBJ2-3	TGCGCCAGCAGCCAAGAGAGTAGCGGCGCAGATACGCAGTATTTT	CASSQESSGADTQYF
NA	TRBV6-5	NA	TRBJ2-3	TGTGCCAGCACCAACACAGATACGCAGTATTTT	CASTNTDTQYF
NA	TRBV7-9	NA	TRBJ2-2	TGTGCCAGCAGGGCGACAGCAACCGGGGAGCTGTTTTTT	CASRATATGELFF
TRBD1	TRBV7-3	NA	TRBJ1-2	TGTGCCAGCAGCCCAGGACAGGGGTTATCCTATGGCTACACCTTC	CASSPGQGLSYGYTF
TRBD2	TRBV7-6	NA	TRBJ2-1	TGTGCCAGCAGCTTAGTTAAGGTAGCGGGCGTCAATGAGCAGTTCTTC	CASSLVKVAGVNEQFF
NA	TRBV19	NA	TRBJ2-1	TGTGCCAGTAGCTCGACAGGCTCGCCGTTCTTC	CASSSTGSPFF
TRBD1	TRBV12-5	NA	TRBJ2-7	TGTGCTAGCCTTAGGACCCCGGGACAGGGTCTCGAGCAGTACTTC	CASLRTPGQGLEQYF
TRBD2	TRBV5-4	NA	TRBJ2-1	TGTGCCAGCAGCAGATCAGCGGGAGCAAGCTACAATGAGCAGTTCTTC	CASSRSAGASYNEQFF
TRBD1	TRBV11-2	NA	TRBJ1-1	TGTGCCAGCAGCCCCCGAGGGGGCGTTACTGAAGCTTTCTTT	CASSPRGGVTEAFF
NA	TRBV5-1	NA	TRBJ2-7	TGCGCCAGCAGCCCCTCCGGGACTTACGAGCAGTACTTC	CASSPSGTYEQYF
NA	TRBV2	NA	TRBJ2-7	TGTGCCAGCAGGAGGGGACTGAGCTCCTACGAGCAGTACTTC	CASRRGLSSYEQYF